The present T cell receptor beta chain was sequenced within a study of patients and donors after allogeneic stem cell transplantation. TCRdb itself ran the RT-PCR reads through MiXCR, one entry per CDR3 protein. Of 800,000 to 1,000,000 distinct CDR3 sequences in the sample, 18% were seen once. CDR3 length: 14 amino acids. V lost 3 bases and J lost 6, with 13 bases in between. Germline lookup yields CDR1 SGDLS and CDR2 YYNGEE. The TCR sequence derives from a human donor who was either an allogeneic HSCT recipient or a stem cell or donor lymphocyte infusion donor (not recorded which). It is not recorded whose cells these are; they may come from a transplant donor. The V call is TRBV9, the J call TRBJ1-5, with D uncertain. The sequenced sample was blood, either unsorted or a sorted T cell fraction (not recorded which). As DNA, the CDR3 is TGTGCCAGCAGCGCCCGGCGGGTGATTCAGCCCCAGCATTTT. Translating it yields CASSARRVIQPQHF.